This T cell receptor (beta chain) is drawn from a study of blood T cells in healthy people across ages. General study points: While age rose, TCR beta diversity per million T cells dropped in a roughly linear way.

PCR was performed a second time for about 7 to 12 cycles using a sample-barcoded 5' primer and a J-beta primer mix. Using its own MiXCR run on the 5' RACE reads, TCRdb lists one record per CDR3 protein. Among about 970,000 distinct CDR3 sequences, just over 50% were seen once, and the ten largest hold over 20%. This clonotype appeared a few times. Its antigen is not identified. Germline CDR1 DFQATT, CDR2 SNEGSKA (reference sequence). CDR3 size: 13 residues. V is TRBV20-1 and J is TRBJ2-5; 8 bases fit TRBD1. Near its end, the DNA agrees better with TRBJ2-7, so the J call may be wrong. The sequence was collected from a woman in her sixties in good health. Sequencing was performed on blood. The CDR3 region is CSARKDRVYEQYF. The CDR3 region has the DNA TGCAGTGCTAGAAAGGACAGGGTCTACGAGCAGTACTTC.